This T cell receptor (beta chain) was found in a study of early T cells in non-severe SARS-CoV-2 infection. Germline CDR1 is MGHDK and CDR2 is SYGVNS. This CDR3 comprises 15 residues. After removal of 5 bases from V and 3 bases from J, the junction contained 5 bases not matched to a gene. TCRdb recomputed calls from the 5' RACE reads with MiXCR, one row per CDR3 protein. The table includes some 81,000 distinct CDR3 sequences, roughly a sixth detected once. The gene calls are TRBV25-1 and TRBJ2-3; 10 positions match TRBD1. The TCR was taken from an adult who was a healthcare worker with PCR-confirmed SARS-CoV-2 infection or an uninfected control (not recorded which). Sequenced: whole blood. Here the CDR3 DNA reads TGTGCCAGCAGTCTTTGGGGACAGGGGACAGATACGCAGTATTTT. Translating gives CASSLWGQGTDTQYF. Full variable domain (remainder filled in from reference TRBV25-1 and TRBJ2-3): EADIYQTPRYLVIGTGKKITLECSQTMGHDKMYWYQQDPGMELHLIHYSYGVNSTEKGDLSSESTVSRIRTEHFPLTLESARPSHTSQYLCASSLWGQGTDTQYFGPGTRLTVL.